This TCR beta chain was identified in a study of T cells in Graves' hyperthyroidism and ophthalmopathy. CDR1 is SQVTM, CDR2 ANQGSEA, per germline. The CDR3 length is 12 residues. Notes on the study in general: Most thyroid clonotypes that were expanded above 0.001 also turned up in blood.

Comment on this clonotype: The target antigen is unknown. Germline is not matched at one junction end, which may reflect a read error.

From RNA transcripts, TCR beta CDR3 regions were amplified. Researchers ran a first-round RT-PCR on the TCR CDR3 using the HTBI primer set. Using its own MiXCR run on the multiplex PCR reads, TCRdb lists one record per CDR3 protein. The sample has a few hundred thousand distinct CDR3 sequences, around 20% seen once; the top ten hold roughly 29%. The clonotype comes from a young man with Graves' hyperthyroidism. V usage is TRBV29-1 and J usage is TRBJ1-1; D is unclear. Sequencing used blood. DNA of the CDR3: TGTAGCGTTGCTTGGCCGAACACTGAAGCTTTCTTT. Protein sequence: CSVAWPNTEAFF.